There are a few counts of the clone carrying this T cell receptor beta chain. What it binds is not known. The data are from a study of T cell repertoires in cytomegalovirus infection. Study-level information: CMV epitopes that were recently identified and HLA-C-restricted were used alongside well-studied HLA-B-restricted ones. Matching HLA type, along with CMV infection, was indicated by public TCR beta signatures. Study observations and caveats: HLA-C-restricted CMV clonotypes gave the most frequent clonotype in two of eight donors.

The CDR3 consists of 15 residues. The V and J ends lost 3 bases and 6 bases, in that order; junction bases with no gene match: 4. Germline V CDR1 and CDR2: LNHDA, SQIVND (reference sequence). Each CDR3 protein gets one entry after TCRdb re-called the reads with MiXCR. Among hundreds of thousands of distinct CDR3 sequences listed, roughly a third were seen once. The chain carries TRBV19 and TRBJ2-1; 11 positions match TRBD2. The input for sequencing was cultured PBMCs, taken from culture after CMV antigen stimulation. The TCR sequence derives from a human donor in good health (CMV status not recorded). Some clones in this sample may be carry-over from other donors' samples. The CDR3 sequence: CASSMSSGRVNEQFF. In DNA form, the CDR3 reads TGTGCCAGTAGTATGAGTAGCGGGAGGGTCAATGAGCAGTTCTTC.